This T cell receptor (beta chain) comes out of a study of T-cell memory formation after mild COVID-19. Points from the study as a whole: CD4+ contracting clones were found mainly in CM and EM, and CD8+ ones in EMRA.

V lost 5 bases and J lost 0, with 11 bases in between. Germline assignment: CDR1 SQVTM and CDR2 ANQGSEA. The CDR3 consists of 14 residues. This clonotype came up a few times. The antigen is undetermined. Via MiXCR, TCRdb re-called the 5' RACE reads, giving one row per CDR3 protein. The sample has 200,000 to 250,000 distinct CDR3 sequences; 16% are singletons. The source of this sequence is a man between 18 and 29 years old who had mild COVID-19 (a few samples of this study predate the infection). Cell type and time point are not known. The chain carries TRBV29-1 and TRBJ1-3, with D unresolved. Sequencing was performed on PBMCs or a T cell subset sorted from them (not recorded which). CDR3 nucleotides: TGCAGCGTTAGAAAAGGGTCCTCTGGAAACACCATATATTTT. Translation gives CSVRKGSSGNTIYF.